Listed here are 24 T cell receptor beta chains from one sample, sequenced in a study of cytomegalovirus exposure and HLA in healthy donors (dated by TCRdb to 2017 to 2019). The library was generated by the immunoSEQ multiplex PCR assay. TCRdb took over this immuneACCESS table, retaining in-frame rearrangements with V and J assigned. Such tables are incomplete; in checked studies, under half of the missing clones stem from an unresolved V gene, and the remainder is unexplained. This sample has approximately 240,000 clones in its table, and under 95% of those were observed once. Jointly, the top ten make up approximately 0.99% of the sample. The source material was PBMCs. These receptors all stem from a woman younger than 35 in good health and CMV-seronegative.

The chain has TRBV11-1 and TRBJ2-7, with 8 bases identical to TRBD1. This CDR3 region has 15 residues. The germline gives CDR1 SGHAT, CDR2 FQDESV (reference sequence). The V and J ends lost 5 bases and 6 bases, in that order; junction bases with no gene match: 12. This chain's CDR3 is CASSPADRGVSEQYF. In DNA, the CDR3 is TGTGCCAGCAGCCCCGCCGACAGGGGAGTTTCCGAGCAGTACTTC.

This clone appeared a single time. The gene calls are TRBV28 and TRBJ2-2, with 8 bases lining up with TRBD1. The CDR3 spans 15 residues. Per the germline V gene, CDR1 is MDHEN and CDR2 is SYDVKM. Trimming took 6 bases from V and 2 from J; bases not matched to a gene: 5. The CDR3 sequence is CASRDRATNTGELFF. The CDR3 nucleotides are TGTGCCAGCAGGGACAGGGCCACCAACACCGGGGAGCTGTTTTTT.

This chain connects TRBV2 to TRBJ2-3; 8 bases align to TRBD1. This CDR3 comprises 15 residues. Germline V lookup: CDR1 SNHLY, CDR2 FYNNEI. V lost 5 bases, J lost 2 bases, and 6 bases stayed unmatched. The CDR3 loop reads CASSKDRVSTDTQYF. The CDR3 DNA sequence: TGTGCCAGCAGTAAGGACAGGGTCTCCACAGATACGCAGTATTTT.

CDR3 residues: CASSFNSWPQHF. The CDR3 nucleotides read TGTGCCAGCAGTTTCAATAGTTGGCCCCAGCATTTT. This chain joins TRBV28 and TRBJ1-5; D ambiguous. Germline V gene data show CDR1 as MDHEN and CDR2 as SYDVKM. V lost 3 bases and J 9 bases, leaving 9 bases between the germline ends. CDR3 length equals 12 residues.

The V call is TRBV25-1, the J call TRBJ1-4; D might be TRBD1 (6 bases). Deletions cut 1 base from V and 8 bases from J, with 14 bases between. The CDR3 has 15 amino acids. Germline CDR1 reads MGHDK; CDR2 reads SYGVNS. The CDR3 here is CASSEWAGEREKLFF. The CDR3 nucleotides read TGTGCCAGCAGTGAATGGGCAGGGGAACGAGAAAAACTGTTTTTT. The full variable domain, completed using reference TRBV25-1 and TRBJ1-4, is EADIYQTPRYLVIGTGKKITLECSQTMGHDKMYWYQQDPGMELHLIHYSYGVNSTEKGDLSSESTVSRIRTEHFPLTLESARPSHTSQYLCASSEWAGEREKLFFGSGTQLSVL.

The gene calls are TRBV10-1 and TRBJ2-7, with 13 bases fitting TRBD2. With 5 bases clipped from V and 5 bases from J, the junction kept 6 bases outside the gene matches. The CDR3 is made up of 15 amino acids. Germline CDR1 is WNHNN and CDR2 is SYGVQD (reference sequence). Here the CDR3 DNA reads TGCGCCAGCAGTACTGGACTAGCGGGAGTGAACGAGCAGTACTTC. This gives the protein CASSTGLAGVNEQYF.

The chain carries TRBV27 and TRBJ1-2; tentatively, D is TRBD1 (5 bases). The CDR3 loop spans 14 amino acids. Germline V gene sequence: CDR1 MNHEY, CDR2 SMNVEV (reference sequence). The V end was cut by 5 bases, the J end by 8 bases, with 18 bases between. In nucleotides, the CDR3 is TGTGCCAGCAGTCGGGATTGGACGGGGGAGGGCTACACCTTC. Translating gives CASSRDWTGEGYTF.

The rearrangement uses TRBV27 and TRBJ2-3; 10 bases fit TRBD2. J gave up 7 bases and V 1 base, and 8 bases lay outside the gene matches. Germline CDR1 MNHEY, CDR2 SMNVEV (reference sequence). The CDR3 covers 16 residues. The CDR3 loop reads CASSLWPSGSANTQYF. The DNA for the CDR3 is TGTGCCAGCAGTTTATGGCCTAGCGGGAGCGCGAATACGCAGTATTTT.

The chain employs TRBV27 and TRBJ1-1; 7 nucleotides align to TRBD1. The CDR3 runs to 17 residues. Germline CDR1 is MNHEY and CDR2 is SMNVEV (reference sequence). J gave up 6 bases and V 4 bases, and 17 bases lay outside the gene matches. CDR3 coding DNA: TGTGCCAGCAGTTCGCCGAGAGACCTGACAGGGTGGGCTGAAGCTTTCTTT. Its protein is CASSSPRDLTGWAEAFF.

This clone was seen more than once but under ten times. The chain links TRBV25-1 to TRBJ2-7, with D perhaps TRBD1 (6 bases). The length of the CDR3 is 12 residues. The V and J ends lost 4 bases and 6 bases respectively, with 10 bases between them. Germline V gives CDR1 MGHDK, CDR2 SYGVNS. The CDR3 nucleotides are TGTGCCAGCAGTGTAAACAGGGTCGAGCAGTACTTC. This sequence encodes CASSVNRVEQYF.

J is TRBJ1-5 and V is TRBV6-1, with D possibly matching TRBD1 (6 bases). The CDR3 totals 15 residues. Germline V lookup: CDR1 MNHNS, CDR2 SASEGT. Trimming removed 0 bases from V and 5 bases from J, with 11 bases in between. CDR3 loop: CASSEARDTYQPQHF. The CDR3 DNA reads as TGTGCCAGCAGTGAAGCCCGGGACACCTATCAGCCCCAGCATTTT.

This clone was seen just once. The chain is built from TRBV18 and TRBJ1-1; TRBD1 agrees at 9 bases. After removal of 0 bases from V and 4 bases from J, the junction contained 6 bases not matched to a gene. Germline V gene sequence: CDR1 KGHSH, CDR2 LQKENI. The CDR3 runs to 16 residues. CDR3 amino acids: CASSPPGQGASTEAFF. The CDR3 nucleotides read TGTGCCAGCTCACCACCGGGACAGGGAGCGAGCACTGAAGCTTTCTTT.

The chain has TRBV28 and TRBJ1-4; 7 bases are shared with TRBD1. After removal of 5 bases from V and 8 bases from J, the junction contained 11 bases not matched to a gene. The CDR3 extends over 15 amino acids. The germline CDR1 and CDR2 sequences are MDHEN and SYDVKM. Here the CDR3 reads CASSTPTGWGEKLFF. The CDR3 DNA follows: TGTGCCAGCAGTACCCCGACAGGGTGGGGCGAAAAACTGTTTTTT. The entire variable domain, with the rest obtained from reference TRBV28 and TRBJ1-4, is as follows: DVKVTQSSRYLVKRTGEKVFLECVQDMDHENMFWYRQDPGLGLRLIYFSYDVKMKEKGDIPEGYSVSREKKERFSLILESASTNQTSMYLCASSTPTGWGEKLFFGSGTQLSVL.

The rearrangement joins TRBV30 to TRBJ1-2, with a tentative D call TRBD1 (5 bases). V was clipped by 2 bases and J by 0 bases, with 13 bases between them. The length of the CDR3 is 15 residues. Germline V gene lookup returns CDR1 GTSNPN and CDR2 SVGIG (reference sequence). Here the CDR3 reads CAWSLTAKANYGYTF. DNA of the CDR3: TGTGCCTGGAGTTTGACAGCGAAAGCTAACTATGGCTACACCTTC.

This chain links TRBV2 with TRBJ1-2; 8 bases align to TRBD1. V shed 8 bases, J shed 3 bases, and the junction held 5 bases outside the gene matches. This CDR3 contains 13 residues. The germline CDR1 and CDR2 sequences are SNHLY and FYNNEI. The CDR3 region has the DNA TGTGCCAGCCAGGGGGCGCGGGACTATGGCTACACCTTC. Amino acid sequence: CASQGARDYGYTF.

The chain employs TRBV7-9 and TRBJ2-5; possibly TRBD1 for D (6 bases). There are 15 residues in the CDR3. Germline V lookup: CDR1 SEHNR, CDR2 FQNEAQ (reference sequence). V was cut by 1 base and J by 4 bases, with 13 bases left in between. As DNA, the CDR3 is TGTGCCAGCAGCTTAGGGACAGTTAAGGGAGAGACCCAGTACTTC. Its translation is CASSLGTVKGETQYF.

The gene calls are TRBV5-1 and TRBJ1-6; maybe TRBD1 (5 bases). Trimming removed 4 bases at V and 7 bases at J, with 15 bases between. The CDR3 spans 15 residues. The germline CDR1 and CDR2 sequences are SGHRS and YFSETQ. The CDR3 DNA is TGCGCCAGCAGCGCCTCGGGGGTTGGAAATTCACCCCTCCACTTT. Translated: CASSASGVGNSPLHF.

In this sample, this clone turned up once. CDR3 amino acids: CASSSGGLNTGELFF. CDR3 nucleotides: TGCGCCAGCAGCTCCGGGGGTCTCAACACCGGGGAGCTGTTTTTT. The chain recombines TRBV5-1 with TRBJ2-2, with D possibly TRBD2 on 6 matching bases. Germline V gives CDR1 SGHRS, CDR2 YFSETQ. The CDR3 has 15 amino acids. The V gene lost 3 bases and the J gene lost 2 bases, with 11 bases spanning the gap.

The chain links TRBV5-1 to TRBJ1-1; 7 bases fit TRBD1. CDR3 length: 18 amino acids. The V and J ends lost 1 base and 0 bases, in that order; junction bases with no gene match: 12. Germline lookup yields CDR1 SGHRS and CDR2 YFSETQ. The DNA for the CDR3 is TGCGCCAGCAGCTTGCCGTGGACAGGAGATCTCATGAACACTGAAGCTTTCTTT. This encodes CASSLPWTGDLMNTEAFF.

This rearrangement joins TRBV7-8 to TRBJ1-4; the D is unclear. The CDR3 totals 15 residues. Trimming left V 0 bases short and J 7 bases short, with 12 bases between. Germline V lookup: CDR1 SGHVS, CDR2 FQNEAQ. The CDR3 reads CASSLAWGGSEKLFF. Written as DNA, the CDR3 is TGTGCCAGCAGCTTAGCCTGGGGAGGAAGTGAAAAACTGTTTTTT.

The rearrangement links TRBV19 to TRBJ1-1; D is uncertain. Germline V gene sequence: CDR1 LNHDA, CDR2 SQIVND (reference sequence). The CDR3 extends over 13 amino acids. The ends were cut back, 2 bases at V and 5 bases at J, with 9 bases in the middle. For the CDR3, the DNA is TGTGCCAGTAGTATAAATCTGGCAACTGAAGCTTTCTTT. This encodes CASSINLATEAFF.

On this clone: Other DNA sequences in this specimen translate into the identical CDR3. The chain joins TRBV5-4 to TRBJ2-7; 8 positions match TRBD1. The CDR3 covers 14 residues. Germline V gives CDR1 SGHNT, CDR2 YYREEE (reference sequence). With 4 bases clipped from V and 2 bases from J, the junction kept 5 bases outside the gene matches. The CDR3 sequence: CASSSGQGAYEQYF. CDR3 coding DNA: TGTGCCAGCAGCAGCGGACAGGGAGCCTACGAGCAGTACTTC.

The gene calls are TRBV5-1 and TRBJ1-2; D is unresolved. Germline lookup yields CDR1 SGHRS and CDR2 YFSETQ. The CDR3 runs to 14 residues. V was shortened by 2 bases and J by 2 bases, with 10 bases between the two germline ends. CDR3 loop: CASSFDTPNYGYTF. CDR3 nucleotides: TGCGCCAGCAGCTTCGACACCCCCAACTATGGCTACACCTTC.

This sequence joins TRBV7-2 and TRBJ1-3; D gene ambiguous. With 3 bases removed from V and 8 bases from J, the gap between germline ends came to 14 bases. Per the germline V gene, CDR1 is SGHTA and CDR2 is FQGNSA. The CDR3 covers 14 residues. The CDR3: CASSFGSPGDTIYF. The CDR3 DNA is TGTGCCAGCAGCTTTGGGAGTCCCGGGGACACCATATATTTT.